This T cell receptor (beta chain) appears in the sequencing data of a study of identical twins. Study conclusions and caveats: Carriage of fewer insertions was seen in abundant cord blood beta clonotypes, whereas memory repertoires showed none.

This clonotype is a singleton in its sample. What it binds is unknown. TCRdb analysed the 5' RACE reads with MiXCR anew, one entry per CDR3 protein. Of 450,000 or so distinct CDR3 sequences in the sample, 12% to 15% are singletons; the top ten hold over 0.5%. The ends lost 3 bases at V and 2 bases at J; junction bases unmatched: 4. This CDR3 spans 15 amino acids. This sample was shared with a second study, whose subject was yellow fever vaccine responses in identical twins.

This receptor was identified in a woman younger than 30 in good health. This chain joins TRBV12-3 or TRBV12-4 and TRBJ2-1; 7 positions agree with TRBD2. The sequencing input was CD4+ T cells sorted from blood. The CDR3 loop is CASSLSGTAYNEQFF. In nucleotides, the CDR3 is TGTGCCAGCAGTTTGAGCGGGACGGCCTACAATGAGCAGTTCTTC.